This T cell receptor (beta chain) is from a study of breast tumors, draining lymph nodes, adjacent tissues. Findings of the study overall: Tumor repertoires ranked between lymph nodes and nontumor tissue in diversity, with V and J gene preferences. Data only fit, rather than demonstrated, lymph node origin of most tumor T cells. Data fit most tumor T cells coming from lymph node, expanding in tumor. Tumor and nontumor repertoires were significantly more similar in luminal-like than in basal-like breast cancer.

TCRdb processed the multiplex PCR reads anew with MiXCR; each CDR3 protein has one entry. Here the sample spans roughly 100,000 distinct CDR3 sequences, more than 25% being singletons. About this clonotype: Its matching antigen is unknown. Mismatch with germline at one junction end may stem from a read error.

The lymph nodes were axillary draining lymph nodes from breast cancer patients. The origin of this receptor is a female donor with breast cancer. Some clones in this sample may be carry-over from other donors' samples. The sample consisted of axillary lymph node tissue.

The CDR3 loop is CVSSQGFGVDEQFF. CDR3 DNA sequence: TGTGTCAGCAGCCAAGGATTTGGCGTAGATGAGCAGTTCTTC. The chain carries TRBV4-2 and TRBJ2-1; D is ambiguous. From germline, CDR1 is LGHNA and CDR2 YNFKEQ. This CDR3 is 14 amino acids long.